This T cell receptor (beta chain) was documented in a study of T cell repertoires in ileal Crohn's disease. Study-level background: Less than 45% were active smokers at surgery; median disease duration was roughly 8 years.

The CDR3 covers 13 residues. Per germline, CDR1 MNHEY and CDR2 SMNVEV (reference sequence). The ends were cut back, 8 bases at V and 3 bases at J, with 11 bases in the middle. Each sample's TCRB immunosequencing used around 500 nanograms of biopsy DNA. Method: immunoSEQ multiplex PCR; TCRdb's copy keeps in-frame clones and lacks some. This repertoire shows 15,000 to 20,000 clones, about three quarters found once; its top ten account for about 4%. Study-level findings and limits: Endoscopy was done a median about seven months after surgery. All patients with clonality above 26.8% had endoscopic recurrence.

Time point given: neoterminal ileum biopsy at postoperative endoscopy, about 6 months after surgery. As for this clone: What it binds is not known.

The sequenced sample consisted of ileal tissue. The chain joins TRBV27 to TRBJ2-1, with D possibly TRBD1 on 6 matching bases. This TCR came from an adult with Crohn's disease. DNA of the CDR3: TGTGCCAGCCAACGCAGGGGCTACAATGAGCAGTTCTTC. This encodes CASQRRGYNEQFF.